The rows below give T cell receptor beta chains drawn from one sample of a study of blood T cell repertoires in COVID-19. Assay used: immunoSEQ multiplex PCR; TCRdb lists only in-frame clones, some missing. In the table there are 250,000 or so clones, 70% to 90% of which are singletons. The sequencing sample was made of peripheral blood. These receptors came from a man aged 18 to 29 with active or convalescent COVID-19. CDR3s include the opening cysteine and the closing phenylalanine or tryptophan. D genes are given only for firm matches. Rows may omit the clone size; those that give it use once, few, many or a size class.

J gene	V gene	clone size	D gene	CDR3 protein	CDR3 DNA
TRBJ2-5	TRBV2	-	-	CASTGQTYQETQYF	TGTGCCAGCACGGGACAAACGTACCAAGAGACCCAGTACTTC
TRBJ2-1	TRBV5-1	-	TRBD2	CASSLGFRVSLAGYNEQFF	TGCGCCAGCAGCTTGGGTTTCAGGGTCAGTCTAGCGGGATACAATGAGCAGTTCTTC
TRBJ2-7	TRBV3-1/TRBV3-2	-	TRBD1	CASSPGQSIYEQYF	TGTGCCAGCAGCCCGGGACAGAGCATATACGAGCAGTACTTC
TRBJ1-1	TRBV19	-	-	CASRRATEAFF	TGTGCCAGTAGAAGAGCCACTGAAGCTTTCTTT
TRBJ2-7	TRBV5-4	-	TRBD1	CASSLYLTGLILHEQYF	TGTGCCAGCAGCTTGTACCTGACAGGGCTTATTCTTCACGAGCAGTACTTC
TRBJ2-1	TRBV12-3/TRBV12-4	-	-	CASSLVTGLFF	TGTGCCAGCAGTTTAGTGACAGGACTTTTCTTC
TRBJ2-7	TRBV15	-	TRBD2	CATSNTATSGVPYEQYF	TGTGCCACCAGCAACACCGCGACTAGCGGGGTTCCCTACGAGCAGTACTTC
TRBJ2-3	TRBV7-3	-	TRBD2	CASSPGTSGHTDTQYF	TGTGCCAGCAGCCCGGGGACTAGCGGTCACACAGATACGCAGTATTTT
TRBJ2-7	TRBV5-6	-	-	CASSLAYYEQYF	TGTGCCAGCAGCTTGGCCTACTACGAGCAGTACTTC
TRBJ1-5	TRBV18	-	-	CASSPDRTNQPQHF	TGTGCCAGCTCTCCGGACAGAACCAATCAGCCCCAGCATTTT
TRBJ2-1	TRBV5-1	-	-	CASSTDIEQFF	TGCGCCAGCAGCACCGACATAGAGCAGTTCTTC
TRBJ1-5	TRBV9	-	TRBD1	CASSARQGGQPQHF	TGTGCCAGCAGCGCCCGACAGGGGGGTCAGCCCCAGCATTTT
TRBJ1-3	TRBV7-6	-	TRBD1	CASSLVTGNSGNTIYF	TGTGCCAGCAGCTTAGTGACAGGGAACTCTGGAAACACCATATATTTT
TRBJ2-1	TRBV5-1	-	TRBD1	CASSLTGDSYNEQFF	TGCGCCAGCAGTCTGACAGGGGACTCCTACAATGAGCAGTTCTTC
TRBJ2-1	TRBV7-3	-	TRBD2	CASSLGLAGDFRNEQFF	TGTGCCAGCAGCTTGGGACTAGCGGGAGATTTTAGGAATGAGCAGTTCTTC
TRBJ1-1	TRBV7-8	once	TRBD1	CASSLEHQGALAEAFF	TGTGCCAGCAGCTTAGAACATCAGGGGGCGTTAGCTGAAGCTTTCTTT
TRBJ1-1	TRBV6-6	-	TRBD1	CASSYSIDRGQTEAFF	TGTGCCAGCAGTTACTCGATCGACAGGGGGCAAACTGAAGCTTTCTTT
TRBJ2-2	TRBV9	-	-	CASSHKTGELFF	TGTGCCAGCAGTCACAAAACCGGGGAGCTGTTTTTT
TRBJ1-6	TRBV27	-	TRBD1	CASSLLPTGTNSPLHF	TGTGCCAGCAGTCTCCTTCCGACAGGGACTAATTCACCCCTCCACTTT
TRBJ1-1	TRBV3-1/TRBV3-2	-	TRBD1	CASSQDPVVDRDFWTEAFF	TGTGCCAGCAGCCAAGATCCCGTCGTCGACAGGGATTTTTGGACTGAAGCTTTCTTT
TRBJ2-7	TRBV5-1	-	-	CASSQTIQDIILEQYF	TGCGCCAGCAGCCAAACCATACAGGACATCATCTTAGAGCAGTACTTC
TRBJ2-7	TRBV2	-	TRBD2	CASRLMGGSSYEQYF	TGTGCCAGCAGATTGATGGGCGGGAGCTCCTACGAGCAGTACTTC
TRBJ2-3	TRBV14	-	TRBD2	CASSQRASGGILDQDTQYF	TGTGCCAGCAGCCAAAGGGCCAGCGGGGGAATACTCGACCAGGATACGCAGTATTTT
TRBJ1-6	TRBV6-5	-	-	CASRHGSSYNSPLHF	TGTGCCAGCAGACATGGGAGCTCCTATAATTCACCCCTCCACTTT
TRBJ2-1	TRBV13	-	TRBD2	CASSGVGVSNEQFF	TGTGCCAGTAGCGGGGTGGGAGTATCGAATGAGCAGTTCTTC
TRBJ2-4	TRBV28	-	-	CASSFTGTHGNIQYF	TGTGCCAGCAGTTTTACCGGGACTCATGGAAACATTCAGTACTTC
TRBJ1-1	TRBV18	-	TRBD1	CASSPNRQGNTEAFF	TGTGCCAGCTCACCGAATCGACAGGGTAACACTGAAGCTTTCTTT
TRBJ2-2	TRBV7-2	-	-	CASSLDRGIRNTGELFF	TGTGCCAGCAGCTTAGATAGGGGCATACGGAACACCGGGGAGCTGTTTTTT
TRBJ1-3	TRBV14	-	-	CASSQRGGTAGNTIYF	TGTGCCAGCAGCCAAAGAGGCGGGACCGCCGGAAACACCATATATTTT
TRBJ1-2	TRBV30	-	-	CAWSVLSLPYGYTF	TGTGCCTGGAGTGTACTATCCCTTCCCTATGGCTACACCTTC
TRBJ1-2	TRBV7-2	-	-	CASSPAQGPSGYTF	TGTGCCAGCAGCCCCGCCCAGGGCCCGTCGGGCTACACCTTC
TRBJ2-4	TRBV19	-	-	CASSKGGGERNIQYF	TGTGCCAGTAGTAAAGGTGGGGGCGAGAGAAACATTCAGTACTTC
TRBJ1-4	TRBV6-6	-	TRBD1	CASSSQHRGGEEKLFF	TGTGCCAGCAGTTCACAACACAGGGGGGGGGAAGAAAAACTGTTTTTT
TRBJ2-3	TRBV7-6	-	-	CASSLGSWRGTDTQYF	TGTGCCAGCAGTCTGGGGAGCTGGCGAGGCACAGATACGCAGTATTTT
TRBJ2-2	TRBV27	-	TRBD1	CASSFDRGGTGELFF	TGTGCCAGCAGTTTCGACAGGGGGGGCACCGGGGAGCTGTTTTTT
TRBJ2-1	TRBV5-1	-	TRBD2	CASSPLPLAGLYNEQFF	TGCGCCAGCAGCCCCCTTCCCCTAGCGGGTCTATACAATGAGCAGTTCTTC
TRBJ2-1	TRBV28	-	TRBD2	CASSGVNEQFF	TGTGCCAGTAGCGGGGTGAATGAGCAGTTCTTC
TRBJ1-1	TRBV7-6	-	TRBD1	CASSIGQGGTEAFF	TGTGCCAGCAGCATAGGACAGGGGGGTACTGAAGCTTTCTTT
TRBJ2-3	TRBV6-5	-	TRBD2	CASSSLAGGPDTQYF	TGTGCCAGCAGTTCACTAGCGGGAGGGCCAGATACGCAGTATTTT
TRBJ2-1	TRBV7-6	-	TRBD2	CASRELAGGRNEQFF	TGTGCCAGCAGGGAACTAGCGGGAGGTCGCAATGAGCAGTTCTTC
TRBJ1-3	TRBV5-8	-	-	CASSAVARGNTIYF	TGTGCCAGCAGCGCGGTTGCCCGGGGAAACACCATATATTTT
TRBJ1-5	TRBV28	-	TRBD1	CASSSVGQGNQPQHF	TGTGCCAGCAGTTCCGTGGGACAGGGAAATCAGCCCCAGCATTTT
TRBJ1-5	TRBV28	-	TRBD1	CASSLTGGHQPQHF	TGTGCCAGCAGTTTGACAGGGGGCCATCAGCCCCAGCATTTT
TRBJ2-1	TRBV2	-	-	CASSEITSQGEQFF	TGTGCCAGCAGTGAAATTACTAGCCAGGGTGAGCAGTTCTTC
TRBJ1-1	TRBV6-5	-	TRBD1	CASSRGSNTEAFF	TGTGCCAGCAGCAGGGGGTCGAACACTGAAGCTTTCTTT
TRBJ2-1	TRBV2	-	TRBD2	CASSGLAGEYNEQFF	TGTGCCAGCAGCGGACTAGCGGGAGAGTACAATGAGCAGTTCTTC
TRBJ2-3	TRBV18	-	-	CASSPSGDTSTQYF	TGTGCCAGCTCACCTTCTGGGGACACAAGCACGCAGTATTTT
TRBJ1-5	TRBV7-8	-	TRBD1	CASTRGGAGGSIGQPQHF	TGTGCCAGCACCCGGGGCGGGGCAGGGGGCAGTATTGGACAGCCCCAGCATTTT
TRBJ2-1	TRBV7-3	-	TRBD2	CASSLKPRLAGKDEQFF	TGTGCCAGCAGCTTAAAACCTAGACTAGCGGGGAAGGATGAGCAGTTCTTC
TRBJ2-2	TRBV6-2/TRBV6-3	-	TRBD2	CASSPWGGSNTGELFF	TGTGCCAGCAGCCCCTGGGGGGGGTCGAACACCGGGGAGCTGTTTTTT
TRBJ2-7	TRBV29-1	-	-	CSVRDGTYEQYF	TGCAGCGTTAGAGACGGGACCTACGAGCAGTACTTC
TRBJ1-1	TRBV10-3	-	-	CAISESTPGGRAFF	TGTGCCATCAGTGAGTCGACCCCGGGGGGCCGAGCTTTCTTT
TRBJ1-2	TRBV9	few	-	CASSGRDSQSYGYTF	TGTGCCAGCAGCGGCAGGGACTCTCAGTCCTATGGCTACACCTTC
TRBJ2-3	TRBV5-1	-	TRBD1	CASSHRQGADTQYF	TGCGCCAGCAGCCACCGACAGGGGGCAGATACGCAGTATTTT
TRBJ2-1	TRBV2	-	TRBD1	CASRAGTGGRGEQFF	TGTGCCAGCAGAGCCGGGACAGGGGGTAGGGGTGAGCAGTTCTTC